This T cell receptor beta chain was sequenced for a study of T cell changes during pregnancy in multiple sclerosis. The CDR3 length is 17 residues. After removal of 0 bases from V and 2 bases from J, the junction contained 8 bases not matched to a gene. Germline loops: CDR1 LGHNA, CDR2 YNFKEQ. The protocol was immunoSEQ multiplex PCR, while the TCRdb copy is restricted to in-frame clones and leaves out a portion. The table records just over 35,000 clones, around 90% of them present only once. The source material was CD4+ T cells from peripheral blood mononuclear cells, sampled after pregnancy. The sequence was collected from a female donor in good health, enrolled as a control in a pregnancy study. The chain couples TRBV4-2 to TRBJ1-2; TRBD1 agrees at 8 bases. The CDR3 region has the DNA TGTGCCAGCAGCCAAGACTCAACAGGGGGAAACAACTATGGCTACACCTTC. Translation: CASSQDSTGGNNYGYTF.